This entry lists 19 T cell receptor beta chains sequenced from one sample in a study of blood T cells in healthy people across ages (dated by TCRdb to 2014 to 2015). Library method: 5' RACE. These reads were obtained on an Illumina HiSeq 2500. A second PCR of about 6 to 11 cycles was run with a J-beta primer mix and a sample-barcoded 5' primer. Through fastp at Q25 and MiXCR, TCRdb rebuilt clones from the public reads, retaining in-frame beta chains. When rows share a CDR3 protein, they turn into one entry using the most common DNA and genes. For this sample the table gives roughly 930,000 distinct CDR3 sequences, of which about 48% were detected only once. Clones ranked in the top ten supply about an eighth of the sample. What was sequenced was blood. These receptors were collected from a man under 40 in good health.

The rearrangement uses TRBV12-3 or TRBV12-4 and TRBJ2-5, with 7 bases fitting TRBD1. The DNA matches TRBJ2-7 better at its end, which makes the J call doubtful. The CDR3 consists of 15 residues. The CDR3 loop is CASSPGQVLIYEQYF. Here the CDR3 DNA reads TGTGCCAGCAGTCCTGGACAGGTTCTGATCTACGAGCAGTACTTC.

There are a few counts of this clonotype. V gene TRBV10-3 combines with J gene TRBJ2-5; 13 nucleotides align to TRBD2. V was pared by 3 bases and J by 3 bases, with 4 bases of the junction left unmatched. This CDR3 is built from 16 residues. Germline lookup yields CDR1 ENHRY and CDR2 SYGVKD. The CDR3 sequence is CAISELAGGAKETQYF. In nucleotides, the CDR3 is TGTGCCATCAGTGAACTAGCGGGGGGGGCTAAAGAGACCCAGTACTTC.

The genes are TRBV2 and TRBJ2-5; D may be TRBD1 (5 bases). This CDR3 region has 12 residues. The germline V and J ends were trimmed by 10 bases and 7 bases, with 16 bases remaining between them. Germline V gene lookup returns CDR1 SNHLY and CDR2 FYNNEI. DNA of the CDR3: TGTGCCATCCTGACTGGGGCCAGGACCCAGTACTTC. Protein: CAILTGARTQYF.

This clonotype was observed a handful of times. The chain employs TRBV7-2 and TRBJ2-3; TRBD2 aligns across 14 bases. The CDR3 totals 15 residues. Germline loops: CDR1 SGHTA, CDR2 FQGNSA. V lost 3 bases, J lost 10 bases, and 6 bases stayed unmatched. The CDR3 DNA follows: TGTGCCAGCAGCTTTGGGACTAGCGGGGGTGGGGCGCAGTATTTT. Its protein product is CASSFGTSGGGAQYF.

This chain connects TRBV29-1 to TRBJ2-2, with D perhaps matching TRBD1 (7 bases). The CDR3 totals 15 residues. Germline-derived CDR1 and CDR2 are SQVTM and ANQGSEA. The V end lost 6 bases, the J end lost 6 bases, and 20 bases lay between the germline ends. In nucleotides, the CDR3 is TGCAGCGTACAGGGGTTTACTAGCAACGCCGGGGAGCTGTTTTTT. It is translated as CSVQGFTSNAGELFF.

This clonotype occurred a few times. DNA of the CDR3: TGTGCCAGCAGTAGCCGGGACAGGGGCGAGCAGTACTTC. Amino acids: CASSSRDRGEQYF. The chain joins TRBV6-1 to TRBJ2-7; 10 positions match TRBD1. Trimming took 5 bases from V and 6 from J; bases not matched to a gene: 4. The CDR3 is made up of 13 amino acids. CDR1 is MNHNS, CDR2 SASEGT, per germline.

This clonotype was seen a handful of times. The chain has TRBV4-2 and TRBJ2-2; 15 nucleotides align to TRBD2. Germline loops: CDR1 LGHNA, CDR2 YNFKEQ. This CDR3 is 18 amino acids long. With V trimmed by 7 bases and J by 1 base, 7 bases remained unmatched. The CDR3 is CASIQGLAGGLNTGELFF. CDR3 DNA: TGTGCCAGCATTCAGGGACTAGCGGGGGGCTTGAACACCGGGGAGCTGTTTTTT.

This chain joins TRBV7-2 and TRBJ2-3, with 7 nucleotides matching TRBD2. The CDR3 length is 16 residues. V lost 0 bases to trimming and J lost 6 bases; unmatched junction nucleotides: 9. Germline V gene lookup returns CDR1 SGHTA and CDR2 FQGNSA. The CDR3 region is CASSLAPALGGDTQYF. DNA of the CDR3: TGTGCCAGCAGCTTAGCTCCGGCATTGGGGGGGGATACGCAGTATTTT.

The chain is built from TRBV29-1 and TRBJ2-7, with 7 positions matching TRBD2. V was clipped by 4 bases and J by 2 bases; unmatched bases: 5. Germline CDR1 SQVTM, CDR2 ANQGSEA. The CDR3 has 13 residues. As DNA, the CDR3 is TGCAGCGTTGGTCCAGGGAGGGCCTACGAGCAGTACTTC. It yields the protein CSVGPGRAYEQYF.

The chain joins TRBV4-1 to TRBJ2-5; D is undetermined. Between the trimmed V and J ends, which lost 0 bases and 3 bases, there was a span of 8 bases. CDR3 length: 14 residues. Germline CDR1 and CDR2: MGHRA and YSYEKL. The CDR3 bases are TGCGCCAGCAGCCAAGAACGACGGGAAGAGACCCAGTACTTC. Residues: CASSQERREETQYF.

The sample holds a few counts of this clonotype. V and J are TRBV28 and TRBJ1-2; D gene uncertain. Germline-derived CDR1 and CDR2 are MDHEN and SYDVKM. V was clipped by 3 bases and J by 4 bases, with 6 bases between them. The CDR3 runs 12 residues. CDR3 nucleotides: TGTGCCAGCAGTTTTCGGGGCTATGGCTACACCTTC. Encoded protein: CASSFRGYGYTF.

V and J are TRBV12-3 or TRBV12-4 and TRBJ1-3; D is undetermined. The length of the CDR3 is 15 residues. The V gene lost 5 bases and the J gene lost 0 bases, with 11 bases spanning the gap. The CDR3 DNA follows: TGTGCCAGCAGTCCTGGCATTAGCTCTGGAAACACCATATATTTT. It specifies CASSPGISSGNTIYF.

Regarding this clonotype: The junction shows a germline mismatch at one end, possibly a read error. CDR3 nucleotides: TGTGCCAGCAGTGTAGCACAGAATTTAGCCGAGCAGTACTTC. This encodes CASSVAQNLAEQYF. The V and J genes are TRBV12-3 or TRBV12-4 and TRBJ2-7; D remains unclear. This CDR3 comprises 14 residues.

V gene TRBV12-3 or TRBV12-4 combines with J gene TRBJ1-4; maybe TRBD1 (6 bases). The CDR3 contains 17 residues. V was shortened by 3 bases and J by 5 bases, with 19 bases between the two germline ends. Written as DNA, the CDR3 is TGTGCCAGCAGTTTGGACAGTTCAATACTAGCAAATGAAAAACTGTTTTTT. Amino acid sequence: CASSLDSSILANEKLFF.

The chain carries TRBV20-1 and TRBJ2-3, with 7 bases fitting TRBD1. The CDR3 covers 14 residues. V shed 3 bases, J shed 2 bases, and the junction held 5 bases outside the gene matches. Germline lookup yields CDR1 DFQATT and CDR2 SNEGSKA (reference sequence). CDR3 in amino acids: CSARKTGTTDTQYF. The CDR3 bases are TGCAGTGCTAGGAAGACAGGGACCACAGATACGCAGTATTTT.

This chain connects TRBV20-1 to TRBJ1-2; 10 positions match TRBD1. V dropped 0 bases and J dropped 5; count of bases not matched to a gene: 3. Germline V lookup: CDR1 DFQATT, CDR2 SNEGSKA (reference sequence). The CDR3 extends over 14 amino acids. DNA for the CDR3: TGCAGTGCTAGAGATGGGGGACAGGGGTATGGCTACACCTTC. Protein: CSARDGGQGYGYTF.

CDR3 in amino acids: CAWSVRDYEQYF. In DNA, the CDR3 is TGTGCCTGGAGTGTAAGGGACTACGAGCAGTACTTC. The chain couples TRBV30 to TRBJ2-7, with D hard to call. From germline, CDR1 is GTSNPN and CDR2 SVGIG (reference sequence). The CDR3 has 12 amino acids. Trimming took 0 bases from V and 3 from J, leaving 6 bases between them.

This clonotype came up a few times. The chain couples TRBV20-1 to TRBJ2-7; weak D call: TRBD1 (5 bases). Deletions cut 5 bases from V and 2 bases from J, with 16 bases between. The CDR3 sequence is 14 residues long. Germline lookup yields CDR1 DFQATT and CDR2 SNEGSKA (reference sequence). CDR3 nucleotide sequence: TGCAGTGCTGTCCCCTGGAAAGGGGCCTACGAGCAGTACTTC. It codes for CSAVPWKGAYEQYF.

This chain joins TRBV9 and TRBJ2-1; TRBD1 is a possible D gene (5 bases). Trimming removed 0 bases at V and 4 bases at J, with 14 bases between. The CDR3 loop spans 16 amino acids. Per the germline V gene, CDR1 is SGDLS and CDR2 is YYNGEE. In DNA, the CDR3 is TGTGCCAGCAGCGTAGCTGCGAGACAGACATACAATGAGCAGTTCTTC. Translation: CASSVAARQTYNEQFF. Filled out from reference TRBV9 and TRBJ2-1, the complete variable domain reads DSGVTQTPKHLITATGQRVTLRCSPRSGDLSVYWYQQSLDQGLQFLIQYYNGEERAKGNILERFSAQQFPDLHSELNLSSLELGDSALYFCASSVAARQTYNEQFFGPGTRLTVL.